Following are 26 T cell receptor beta chains from one sample sequenced in a study of cytomegalovirus exposure and HLA in healthy donors (dated by TCRdb to 2016 to 2017). Library method: the immunoSEQ multiplex PCR assay. A mixture of 60 forward primers for TCR Vbeta segments and 13 reverse primers for TCR Jbeta segments was used in the multiplex PCR. TCRdb took this table from immuneACCESS and kept in-frame rearrangements with V and J called. Such tables lack part of the clones; where checked against another copy, unresolved V genes explain under half of the gap, and the rest is unexplained. A total of over 120,000 clones appear in this sample, around 86% of them only once. Jointly, the top ten make up 2.9% of the sample. The source material was PBMCs. Every receptor here comes from a woman in her twenties or thirties in good health and CMV-seronegative.

This chain's CDR3 is CASSELAGGNTEAFF. CDR3 coding DNA: TGTGCCAGCAGTGAACTTGCAGGAGGGAACACTGAAGCTTTCTTT. V is TRBV2 and J is TRBJ1-1; D is unresolved. In germline, CDR1 is SNHLY, CDR2 FYNNEI. The CDR3 is 15 amino acids. Trimming stripped 2 bases from V and 1 base from J, with 11 bases between.

The chain employs TRBV10-2 and TRBJ2-3; TRBD2 aligns across 12 bases. Losses at the gene ends were 3 bases for V and 0 bases for J; bases not matched to a gene: 4. Germline lookup yields CDR1 WSHSY and CDR2 SAAADI. This CDR3 is built from 17 residues. This CDR3 reads CASSDWGTSGSTDTQYF. The CDR3 bases are TGCGCCAGCAGTGATTGGGGGACTAGCGGGAGCACAGATACGCAGTATTTT.

J is TRBJ2-7 and V is TRBV6-5; the D is unclear. The CDR3 loop spans 13 amino acids. Trimming shortened V by 5 bases and J by 4 bases, and 12 bases separated the two germline ends. Germline V lookup: CDR1 MNHEY, CDR2 SVGAGI. CDR3 bases: TGTGCCAGCAGTAAAAGCGACCAATACGAGCAGTACTTC. Protein: CASSKSDQYEQYF.

V is TRBV5-1 and J is TRBJ1-4, with a possible D match to TRBD1 (5 bases). The CDR3 sequence is 14 residues long. Per germline, CDR1 SGHRS and CDR2 YFSETQ. V was shortened by 4 bases and J by 4 bases, with 11 bases between the two germline ends. The CDR3 DNA reads TGCGCCAGCAGCCCCGCAGGGATTAATGAAAAACTGTTTTTT. Protein product: CASSPAGINEKLFF. Using reference TRBV5-1 and TRBJ1-4 for the parts outside the CDR3, the full variable domain is KAGVTQTPRYLIKTRGQQVTLSCSPISGHRSVSWYQQTPGQGLQFLFEYFSETQRNKGNFPGRFSGRQFSNSRSEMNVSTLELGDSALYLCASSPAGINEKLFFGSGTQLSVL.

The chain uses TRBV5-1 and TRBJ2-3; the D is unclear. Germline values: CDR1 SGHRS, CDR2 YFSETQ. This CDR3 region has 14 residues. Deletions cut 4 bases from V and 0 bases from J, with 9 bases between. DNA of the CDR3: TGCGCCAGCAGCAGCCTGACTAGCACAGATACGCAGTATTTT. As protein: CASSSLTSTDTQYF. Complete variable domain (other parts from reference TRBV5-1 and TRBJ2-3): KAGVTQTPRYLIKTRGQQVTLSCSPISGHRSVSWYQQTPGQGLQFLFEYFSETQRNKGNFPGRFSGRQFSNSRSEMNVSTLELGDSALYLCASSSLTSTDTQYFGPGTRLTVL.

V gene TRBV30 combines with J gene TRBJ2-1, with 10 bases fitting TRBD2. This CDR3 spans 15 amino acids. Germline V gives CDR1 GTSNPN, CDR2 SVGIG (reference sequence). Unmatched junction bases numbered 7, after V lost 2 bases and J lost 6 bases. The CDR3 DNA reads TGTGCCTGGAGTACATTAGCGGGGGGCTTCAATGAGCAGTTCTTC. Amino acid sequence: CAWSTLAGGFNEQFF. The whole variable domain, remainder taken from reference TRBV30 and TRBJ2-1, is SQTIHQWPATLVQPVGSPLSLECTVEGTSNPNLYWYRQAAGRGLQLLFYSVGIGQISSEVPQNLSASRPQDRQFILSSKKLLLSDSGFYLCAWSTLAGGFNEQFFGPGTRLTVL.

V is TRBV4-2 and J is TRBJ2-1, with TRBD1 matching 9 bases. This CDR3 is built from 13 residues. Unmatched junction bases numbered 3, after V lost 4 bases and J lost 8 bases. The germline V gene encodes CDR1 LGHNA and CDR2 YNFKEQ. The CDR3 DNA is TGTGCCAGCAGCCGCACAGGGGGCGATGAGCAGTTCTTC. This translates into CASSRTGGDEQFF.

The rearrangement links TRBV7-3 to TRBJ1-2; D is possibly TRBD1 (6 bases). The CDR3 length is 15 residues. Germline CDR1 is SGHTA and CDR2 is FQGTGA. V was pared by 5 bases and J by 2 bases, with 15 bases between. The CDR3 loop reads CASSRTGTGNYGYTF. The CDR3 DNA follows: TGTGCCAGCAGCCGCACAGGAACAGGGAACTATGGCTACACCTTC.

The chain couples TRBV7-9 to TRBJ1-4; the match to TRBD1 covers 7 bases. The CDR3 is 14 amino acids. Trimming removed 1 base from V and 7 bases from J; junction bases left unmatched: 3. In germline, CDR1 is SEHNR, CDR2 FQNEAQ (reference sequence). CDR3 DNA sequence: TGTGCCAGCAGCTTAGAAAGGGACAGTGAAAAACTGTTTTTT. As protein: CASSLERDSEKLFF.

The chain is built from TRBV19 and TRBJ1-5, with no clear D. From germline, CDR1 is LNHDA and CDR2 SQIVND (reference sequence). The CDR3 contains 15 residues. Trimming took 1 base from V and 1 from J, leaving 8 bases between them. DNA of the CDR3: TGTGCCAGTAGTATAGCCCAAATCAGCAATCAGCCCCAGCATTTT. Amino acid sequence: CASSIAQISNQPQHF. Full variable domain (missing parts from reference TRBV19 and TRBJ1-5): DGGITQSPKYLFRKEGQNVTLSCEQNLNHDAMYWYRQDPGQGLRLIYYSQIVNDFQKGDIAEGYSVSREKKESFPLTVTSAQKNPTAFYLCASSIAQISNQPQHFGDGTRLSIL.

The CDR3 region has the DNA TGTGCCAGCAGTTTATCAGGACAGGTCTCTAACTATGGCTACACCTTC. This translates into CASSLSGQVSNYGYTF. This sequence joins TRBV28 and TRBJ1-2, with 7 bases identical to TRBD1. Germline CDR1 is MDHEN and CDR2 is SYDVKM. There are 16 residues in the CDR3. With V trimmed by 1 base and J by 0 bases, 5 bases remained unmatched.

This clone was picked up a small number of times. This chain links TRBV4-2 with TRBJ2-5, with 9 bases lining up with TRBD2. J was trimmed by 6 bases and V by 0 bases; bases with no gene match: 14. The length of the CDR3 is 18 residues. Germline-derived CDR1 and CDR2 are LGHNA and YNFKEQ. This CDR3 reads CASSQEATIAGVRKTQYF. In DNA form, the CDR3 reads TGTGCCAGCAGCCAAGAGGCGACTATAGCGGGAGTTCGGAAGACCCAGTACTTC.

This clone occurred a few times. The genes are TRBV6-1 and TRBJ1-5; 10 bases align to TRBD1. Looked up from germline, CDR1 is MNHNS and CDR2 is SASEGT. V trimming: 2 bases; J trimming: 1 base; junction bases outside the gene matches: 2. This CDR3 comprises 16 residues. CDR3 residues: CASSEMGQGSNQPQHF. The DNA of the CDR3 is TGTGCCAGCAGTGAAATGGGACAGGGGAGCAATCAGCCCCAGCATTTT.

The V call is TRBV7-2, the J call TRBJ1-6; TRBD1 agrees at 7 bases. The junction had 14 bases not matched to a gene; V was cut back by 5 bases and J by 7 bases. CDR3 length equals 17 residues. Germline assignment: CDR1 SGHTA and CDR2 FQGNSA. CDR3 nucleotides: TGTGCCAGCAGCCTCCATTACCCAAGGGGGCCCAATTCACCCCTCCACTTT. Translated: CASSLHYPRGPNSPLHF.

The chain is built from TRBV15 and TRBJ2-3; no reliable D call. The CDR3 extends over 13 amino acids. Germline V gives CDR1 LNHNV, CDR2 YYDKDF (reference sequence). V was pared by 1 base and J by 1 base, with 3 bases between. Here the CDR3 reads CATSRAGTDTQYF. CDR3 DNA sequence: TGTGCCACCAGCAGAGCGGGCACAGATACGCAGTATTTT. Using reference TRBV15 and TRBJ2-3 for the parts outside the CDR3, the full variable domain is DAMVIQNPRYQVTQFGKPVTLSCSQTLNHNVMYWYQQKSSQAPKLLFHYYDKDFNNEADTPDNFQSRRPNTSFCFLDIRSPGLGDTAMYLCATSRAGTDTQYFGPGTRLTVL.

V gene TRBV30 combines with J gene TRBJ2-1, with D perhaps matching TRBD1 (6 bases). CDR1 GTSNPN and CDR2 SVGIG come from the germline V gene (reference sequence). Between the trimmed V and J ends, which lost 3 bases and 6 bases, there was a span of 21 bases. CDR3 length: 16 residues. CDR3 DNA sequence: TGTGCCTGGAGGAAGAGGAACAGGGACCTATTCAATGAGCAGTTCTTC. Its protein product is CAWRKRNRDLFNEQFF.

J is TRBJ1-4 and V is TRBV4-3; D possibly corresponds to TRBD1 (6 bases). V gave up 1 base and J gave up 7 bases, with 7 bases separating them. Germline V gene lookup returns CDR1 LGHNA and CDR2 YSLEER. The CDR3 covers 13 residues. CDR3 in amino acids: CASSQGRGEKLFF. DNA for the CDR3: TGCGCCAGCAGCCAAGGCAGGGGTGAAAAACTGTTTTTT.

The chain is built from TRBV9 and TRBJ2-1; 10 bases fit TRBD2. There are 17 residues in the CDR3. With 0 bases clipped from V and 4 bases from J, the junction kept 7 bases outside the gene matches. CDR1 is SGDLS, CDR2 YYNGEE, per germline. This CDR3 reads CASSVDPSGGIYNEQFF. CDR3 nucleotide sequence: TGTGCCAGCAGCGTAGATCCTAGCGGGGGAATATACAATGAGCAGTTCTTC.

V and J are TRBV6-6 and TRBJ1-4; 8 nucleotides match TRBD1. Germline V gene data show CDR1 as MNHNY and CDR2 as SVGAGI (reference sequence). The trim removed 10 bases at V and 4 bases at J, leaving 5 bases unmatched. The CDR3 totals 13 residues. The CDR3 spells CATGGYNNEKLFF. In DNA, the CDR3 is TGTGCCACAGGGGGCTATAATAATGAAAAACTGTTTTTT.

Only a few counts were recorded for this clone. The V gene is TRBV5-1, the J gene TRBJ1-1; no clear D. Trimming shortened V by 0 bases and J by 4 bases, and 7 bases separated the two germline ends. Germline V CDR1 and CDR2: SGHRS, YFSETQ. The CDR3 totals 13 residues. In DNA form, the CDR3 reads TGCGCCAGCAGCTTGGCCTATGGCACTGAAGCTTTCTTT. It codes for CASSLAYGTEAFF. The entire variable domain, with the rest obtained from reference TRBV5-1 and TRBJ1-1, is as follows: KAGVTQTPRYLIKTRGQQVTLSCSPISGHRSVSWYQQTPGQGLQFLFEYFSETQRNKGNFPGRFSGRQFSNSRSEMNVSTLELGDSALYLCASSLAYGTEAFFGQGTRLTVV.

This chain joins TRBV30 and TRBJ2-1, with D hard to call. Germline V gene data show CDR1 as GTSNPN and CDR2 as SVGIG (reference sequence). The CDR3 is 11 residues long. V was shortened by 0 bases and J by 10 bases, with 7 bases between the two germline ends. The CDR3 region has the DNA TGTGCCTGGAGTGTACTGAGGGAGCAGTTCTTC. This codes for CAWSVLREQFF.

V is TRBV30 and J is TRBJ2-7, with a possible D match to TRBD2 (6 bases). The CDR3 runs to 16 residues. CDR1 and CDR2 from the germline V gene are GTSNPN and SVGIG (reference sequence). The V end lost 3 bases, the J end lost 0 bases, and 18 bases lay between the germline ends. CDR3 residues: CAWRIWGAGSSYEQYF. CDR3 DNA: TGTGCCTGGAGAATTTGGGGCGCGGGGAGCTCCTACGAGCAGTACTTC.

In its sample, this clone was seen a few times. The chain recombines TRBV2 with TRBJ2-7; a weak D match, TRBD1 (6 bases). The CDR3 consists of 15 residues. CDR1 and CDR2 from the germline V gene are SNHLY and FYNNEI. V lost 4 bases to trimming and J lost 6 bases, with 19 bases between them. CDR3 loop: CASSVVWTVASEQYF. CDR3 in DNA: TGTGCCAGCAGTGTGGTCTGGACAGTTGCTTCCGAGCAGTACTTC.

V and J are TRBV30 and TRBJ1-3; weak D call: TRBD1 (5 bases). The CDR3 consists of 15 residues. V shed 0 bases and J shed 4 bases, with 13 bases lying between them. From germline, CDR1 is GTSNPN and CDR2 SVGIG (reference sequence). The DNA for the CDR3 is TGTGCCTGGAGTGTAAATCCAGGGAGGGGAAACACCATATATTTT. Translated, it gives CAWSVNPGRGNTIYF.

This clone appeared a single time. This rearrangement joins TRBV6-1 to TRBJ1-5; 7 bases line up with TRBD1. This CDR3 has 14 residues. From germline, CDR1 is MNHNS and CDR2 SASEGT. The junction had 9 bases not matched to a gene; V was cut back by 10 bases and J by 3 bases. CDR3 in DNA: TGTGCCACCAAGGGGGCCATGCCCAATCAGCCCCAGCATTTT. It codes for CATKGAMPNQPQHF.

J is TRBJ2-5 and V is TRBV6-1; possible D gene TRBD1, 6 bases. The germline V gene encodes CDR1 MNHNS and CDR2 SASEGT. The CDR3 is 13 amino acids. V was pared by 11 bases and J by 0 bases, with 13 bases between. The CDR3 nucleotides are TGTGCCGGCTCGGGACAAAACCAAGAGACCCAGTACTTC. As protein: CAGSGQNQETQYF.